A selection of T cell receptor beta chains follows, all from one sample in a study of blood T cells in healthy people across ages. TCRdb called the 5' RACE reads again in MiXCR, with one record for every CDR3 protein. The data hold about 940,000 distinct CDR3 sequences, with approximately 49% observed a single time. Sequencing was done on a sample of blood. Source of these receptors: a man aged 25-45 years in good health. CDR3s include the opening cysteine and the closing phenylalanine or tryptophan. A D gene is named only where the DNA matches it firmly. Clone size, where shown, is once, few, many, or a class for clones that have expanded.

14,TRBJ1-6,.,TRBV6-5,.,TGTGCCAGCAGACAGTCCACCCCCAATTCACCCCTCCACTTT,CASRQSTPNSPLHF
16,TRBJ2-7,.,TRBV5-1,.,TGCGCCAGCAGCTTGGGTCAGGGGCTCTCTTCCTACGAGCAGTACTTC,CASSLGQGLSSYEQYF
15,TRBJ1-4,TRBD1,TRBV29-1,.,TGCAGCGCAGGACAGGGGACCGCAACTAATGAAAAACTGTTTTTT,CSAGQGTATNEKLFF
13,TRBJ2-7,.,TRBV28,few,TGTGCCAGCGCGACAGGCGGCTCCTACGAGCAGTACTTC,CASATGGSYEQYF
14,TRBJ2-3,.,TRBV6-1,many,TGTGCCAGCAGTGACGGGGGAGAGGCAGATACGCAGTATTTT,CASSDGGEADTQYF
13,TRBJ1-5,TRBD1,TRBV27,.,TGTGCCAGCCGGGACAGCATCAATCAGCCCCAGCATTTT,CASRDSINQPQHF
15,TRBJ1-4,TRBD1,TRBV2,once,TGTGCCAGCAGTATCGAAGGACAGGGCGGGGAAAAACTGTTTTTT,CASSIEGQGGEKLFF
15,TRBJ2-5,.,TRBV5-6,.,TGTGCCAGCAGCCAAAGCCCTACAAGTCAAGAGACCCAGTACTTC,CASSQSPTSQETQYF
15,TRBJ2-1,.,TRBV28,.,TGTGCCAGCATGGCCGGGTCCTTAAGTAGGAATGAGCAGTTCTTC,CASMAGSLSRNEQFF
14,TRBJ2-1,.,TRBV6-2/TRBV6-3,few,TGTGCCAGCAGTTACGGCTATGGGGGCAATGAGCAGTTCTTC,CASSYGYGGNEQFF
14,TRBJ2-1,TRBD2,TRBV20-1,.,TGCAGTGCCGCAGGGACTAGCGGCTACAATGAGCAGTTCTTC,CSAAGTSGYNEQFF
13,TRBJ2-7,TRBD2,TRBV6-5,few,TGTGCCAGCAGTCGGGACTACTCCTACGAGCAGTACTTC,CASSRDYSYEQYF
13,TRBJ2-7,.,TRBV30,.,TGTGCCTGGAGTCCAGCAGGGAACTACGAGCAGTACTTC,CAWSPAGNYEQYF
18,TRBJ2-3,.,TRBV4-3,.,TGCGCCAGCAGCCAAGATCACGAGCGGTCGTCTAGCACAGATACGCAGTATTTT,CASSQDHERSSSTDTQYF
13,TRBJ2-1,.,TRBV28,.,TGTGCCAGCAGACCCCCTCATTACAATGAGCAGTTCTTC,CASRPPHYNEQFF
13,TRBJ1-2,.,TRBV29-1,few,TGCAGCGTTGACTATCAGGGATACTATGGCTACACCTTC,CSVDYQGYYGYTF
14,TRBJ2-5,.,TRBV20-1,.,TGCAGTGCTAGAGTTCCCGGACTGGGAGGGACCCAGTACTTC,CSARVPGLGGTQYF
14,TRBJ1-1,.,TRBV6-2/TRBV6-3,few,TGTGCCAGCAGAGTCGACAGCATGAACACTGAAGCTTTCTTT,CASRVDSMNTEAFF
13,TRBJ2-3,.,TRBV4-3,.,TGCGCCGGCAGCCAAGAGCGTGGAAATACGCAGTATTTT,CAGSQERGNTQYF
14,TRBJ1-2,.,TRBV7-2,.,TGTGCCAGCAGCTTATACGACAGACCGGAAGGCTACACCTTC,CASSLYDRPEGYTF
14,TRBJ2-5,.,TRBV5-1,.,TGCGCCAGCAGCTTGGGAAGTAACCAAGAGACCCAGTACTTC,CASSLGSNQETQYF
12,TRBJ2-7,.,TRBV29-1,.,TGCAGCGTGGGGACACCAACTTACGAGCAGTACTTC,CSVGTPTYEQYF
13,TRBJ2-7,TRBD1,TRBV9,.,TGTGCCAGCAGCGCCCAGACAGGGGGCGAGCAGTACTTC,CASSAQTGGEQYF
16,TRBJ1-5,.,TRBV29-1,.,TGCAGCGACCCCATGTGCGGCGGTGGTTGCAATCAGCCCCAGCATTTT,CSDPMCGGGCNQPQHF
14,TRBJ2-7,TRBD2,TRBV5-1,.,TGCGCCAGCAGGACTAGCGCCTCCTACAATGAGCAGTACTTC,CASRTSASYNEQYF
14,TRBJ2-1,.,TRBV12-3/TRBV12-4,.,TGTGCCAGCACCCTGGACAGCTCCTACAATGAGCAGTTCTTC,CASTLDSSYNEQFF